Described below is a single T cell receptor beta chain sequence and its context. Its antigen remains unknown. With 3 bases clipped from V and 7 bases from J, the junction kept 7 bases outside the gene matches. Germline V gives CDR1 SGHDT, CDR2 YYEEEE. This CDR3 spans 15 amino acids. This sample was taken from a study of radiation and T cells in renal cell carcinoma. Whole-study findings and limits: In blood, top tumor clones expanded by 2 weeks, shrinking by 4.

Time point denoted: blood 2 weeks post-SBRT. As to treatment: 15 Gy SBRT to primary tumor, nephrectomy 4 weeks later. The repertoire was sequenced with immunoSEQ multiplex PCR; TCRdb's copy has only in-frame clones and lacks some. The data contain 150,000 to 180,000 clones, 87% of them singletons. The source was blood, collected from a patient whose treatment included radiotherapy and nephrectomy. This chain uses TRBV5-6 with TRBJ1-4; 9 bases fit TRBD1. The clonotype originates from a woman in her fifties or sixties with renal cell carcinoma. This CDR3 reads CASSSIPGQGEKLFF. The CDR3, as DNA: TGTGCCAGCAGCTCAATACCGGGACAGGGTGAAAAACTGTTTTTT.